Included here is one T cell receptor beta chain sequence, with context. The sample belongs to a study of CD8 T cells in Susac syndrome. Study-wide background: Active disease was present in over 5 of the sequenced Susac syndrome patients, whereas under 10 of them were in remission.

TEMRA cells were enriched by FACS, while CD8+ and CD4+ T cells were obtained through a negative isolation that was performed magnetically. It was with random hexamers that roughly 0.45 to 1 ug RNA was reverse transcribed. MiXCR was run by TCRdb on the immunoSEQ multiplex PCR reads, yielding one entry per CDR3 protein. The repertoire holds roughly 200,000 distinct CDR3 sequences, with around 94% as singletons. Sequencing used CD4+ T cells from PBMCs. The TCR originated in a human donor with Susac syndrome.

DNA for the CDR3: TGTGCCAGCAGCCAAGCCGCACTAACCCCCCACAATGAGCAGTTCTTC. Its translation is CASSQAALTPHNEQFF. The chain combines TRBV3-1 with TRBJ2-1, with D unclear. CDR3 length: 16 residues. CDR1 and CDR2 from the germline V gene are LGHDT and YNNKEL (reference sequence). The ends were cut back, 1 base at V and 5 bases at J, with 15 bases in the middle.